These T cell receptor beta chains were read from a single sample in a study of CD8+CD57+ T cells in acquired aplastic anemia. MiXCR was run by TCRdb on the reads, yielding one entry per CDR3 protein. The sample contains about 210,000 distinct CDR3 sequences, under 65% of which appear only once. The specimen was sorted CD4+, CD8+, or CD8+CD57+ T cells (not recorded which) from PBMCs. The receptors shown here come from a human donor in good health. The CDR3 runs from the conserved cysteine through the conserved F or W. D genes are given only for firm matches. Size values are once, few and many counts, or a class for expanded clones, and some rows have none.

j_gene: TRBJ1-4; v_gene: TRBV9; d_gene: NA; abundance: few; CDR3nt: TGTGCCAGCAGCGTAGGGGGGACGGCAACTAATGAAGAACTGTTTTTT; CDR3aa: CASSVGGTATNEELFF
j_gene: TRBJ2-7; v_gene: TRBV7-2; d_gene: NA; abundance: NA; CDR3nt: TGTGCCAGCGCGGCAGACTCCTACGAGCAGTACTTC; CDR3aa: CASAADSYEQYF
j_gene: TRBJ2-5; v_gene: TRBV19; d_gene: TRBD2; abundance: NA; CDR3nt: TGTGCCAGTAGTATCGGGCTAGCGGGAGAGGAGACCCAGTACTTC; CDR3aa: CASSIGLAGEETQYF
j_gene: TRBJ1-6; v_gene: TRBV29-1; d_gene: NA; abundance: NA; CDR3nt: TGCAGCGTTGCGGAGGGCCAGTATAATTCACCCCTCCACTTT; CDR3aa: CSVAEGQYNSPLHF
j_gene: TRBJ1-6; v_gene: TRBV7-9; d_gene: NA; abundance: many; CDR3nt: TGTGCCAGCAGCTTCTCCCAGGGCGATTCACCCCTCCACTTT; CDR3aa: CASSFSQGDSPLHF
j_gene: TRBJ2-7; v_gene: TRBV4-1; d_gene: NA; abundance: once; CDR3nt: TGCGCCAGCAGCGTTGAACAGGAGACCTACGAGCAGTACTTC; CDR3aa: CASSVEQETYEQYF
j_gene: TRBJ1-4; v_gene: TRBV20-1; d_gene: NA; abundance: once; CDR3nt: TGCAGTGCTACTTCCCCGACAGTTACTAATGAAAAACTGTTTTTT; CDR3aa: CSATSPTVTNEKLFF
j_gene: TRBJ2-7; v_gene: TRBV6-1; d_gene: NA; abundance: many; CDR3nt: TGTGCCAGCAGTATCGACTTCGTTAACAGGGACGAGCAGTACTTC; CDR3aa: CASSIDFVNRDEQYF
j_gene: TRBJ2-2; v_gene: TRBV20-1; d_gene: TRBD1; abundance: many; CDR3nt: TGCAGTGGGACCGGGACAGCGGAATCCGGGGAGCTGTTTTTT; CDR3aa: CSGTGTAESGELFF
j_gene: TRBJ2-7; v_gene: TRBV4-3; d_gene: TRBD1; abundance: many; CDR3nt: TGCGCCAGCAGCCGGGACAGGGGGAATACCTACGAGCAGTACTTC; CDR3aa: CASSRDRGNTYEQYF
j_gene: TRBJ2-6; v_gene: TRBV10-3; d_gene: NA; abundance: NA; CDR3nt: TGTGCCATTTTCCAGGGGGGGACTGGGGCCAACGTCCTGACTTTC; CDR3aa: CAIFQGGTGANVLTF
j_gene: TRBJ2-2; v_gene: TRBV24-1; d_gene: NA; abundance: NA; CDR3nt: TGTGCCACCAGTCCAGGGCCGGCCACCGGGGAGCTGTTTTTT; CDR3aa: CATSPGPATGELFF
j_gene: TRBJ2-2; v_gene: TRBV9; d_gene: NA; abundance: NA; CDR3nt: TGTGCCAGCAGCGCCGGCGGGACGTTAACGGGGGAGCTGTTTTTT; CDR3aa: CASSAGGTLTGELFF